What follows is one TCR beta chain and its context. This specimen comes from a study of blood T cell repertoires in COVID-19. Study context: Samples of COVID-19 (acute and convalescent) were obtained from the United States, Italy and Spain. T cells, B-cell-depleted T cells, or PBMCs provided the cDNA or gDNA that served as material.

As handled by the study authors: Amplified reference gene primers provided the basis for estimating nucleated cell counts. TCRdb's copy holds only in-frame clones and misses some; the assay was immunoSEQ multiplex PCR. The DNA was the basis for D and trimming; V, J and clone size are from that table. The data hold tens of thousands of clones, with around 90% observed a single time. CDR3 length equals 13 residues. Per the germline V gene, CDR1 is MNHEY and CDR2 is SVGEGT. The V segment lost 0 bases and the J segment 5 bases; nucleotides outside the gene matches: 0. Sample: peripheral blood. This clonotype was obtained from a woman older than 75 with acute or convalescent COVID-19. V gene TRBV6-2 or TRBV6-3 combines with J gene TRBJ2-7; 8 nucleotides align to TRBD1. The CDR3 protein is CASSYSRGHEQYF. As DNA, the CDR3 is TGTGCCAGCAGTTACTCCAGGGGGCACGAGCAGTACTTC.